The T cell receptor beta chain under discussion was sequenced for a study of neoadjuvant anti-PD-1 for oral cavity cancer (dated by TCRdb to the early 2020s). Regarding the study in general: Before curative-intent surgical resection, most patients were given three to four biweekly doses of nivolumab at 3 mg/kg. Patients who did not progress were given a fourth nivolumab dose at about day 43 and had definitive surgical resection on days 50-56. Patients with complete response, partial response or stable disease by RECIST 1.1 were defined as responders, whereas patients with progression were defined as non-responders. There were approximately 12 patients in the parent correlative cohort, and the response rate was less than 40%. The paper's findings and limits, for the study overall: Higher pretreatment blood Treg/Th17 ratios correlated with both higher pretreatment blood TCRbeta clonality and lower post-treatment tumor TCRbeta clonality. After neoadjuvant nivolumab, non-responders showed significantly higher T cell clonality (Gini index) in PBMCs than responders did. The TCR analyses had only a few patients in each response group, and the authors called for validation in larger cohorts.

For this clone: The specificity of this receptor is unknown. Base qualities were left out, and no much larger clone turns up one base away.

For deep sequencing of PBMC libraries, mostly around 480 ng of input genomic DNA was used, and six replicates were run per sample. The immunoSEQ hsTCRbeta kit was used to prepare TCRbeta libraries, following the manufacturer's instructions. The completed libraries were mixed into a single pool at 3 nM, then sequenced with an Illumina NovaSeq 6000 S4 flow cell. The study's own analysis went as follows. The immunoSEQ Analyzer was used for raw data preprocessing and quality control. The analysis was restricted to productive rearrangements, with each unique CDR3 amino acid sequence defining a clonotype. Repertoire clonality was estimated as the Gini-Simpson index, computed with the R package tcR. Student's t test was used to compare Gini indices, and Pearson correlation was used to assess associations with tumor size change. Imported from immuneACCESS, the table was reduced by TCRdb to in-frame sequences with V and J called. These copies leave out some clones; in studies compared against another copy, an unresolved V gene accounts for under half, and the cause of the remainder is not known. V and J calls and clone size are those listed in that table; D and trimming were worked out from the DNA. The sample records roughly 14,000 clones, roughly three fifths of which are singletons. The ten biggest clones cover roughly 2.4% of the sample.

According to the study, the label for this sample's time point signals: before neoadjuvant nivolumab. None of the patients had received prior systemic or radiation treatment, and all were newly diagnosed with stage II-IVA oral cavity squamous cell carcinoma. The cohort consisted of patients with HPV-negative, locally advanced oral cavity squamous cell carcinoma. No culture maintenance or expansion was done, as the peripheral blood mononuclear cells went straight to analysis. Samples were obtained from a longitudinal correlative study of a single-arm phase II trial of neoadjuvant nivolumab in oral cavity squamous cell carcinoma. Subject-matched pre- and post-treatment PBMCs and tumors from three responders and three non-responders were subjected to genomic DNA-based TCRbeta sequencing. Peripheral blood mononuclear cells were collected once before nivolumab treatment and again after treatment, at the time of surgery. The Maxwell RSC DNA from Cells kit was used to isolate genomic DNA from PBMCs.

The CDR3, from cysteine to phenylalanine, totals 16 residues. The retained sequence is limited to the CDR3, 48 bases, with the frame set at the first base. The germline V gene specifies SGDLS as CDR1 and YYNGEE as CDR2. V is cut by 0 bases and J by 4 bases, and the space between the germline ends is 16 bases. The sample was PBMCs, taken before nivolumab (anti-PD-1) treatment. The sequence joins TRBV9 to TRBJ1-2, and perhaps TRBD1 as D gene, on 6 matching bases. The receptor was derived from a person between 35 and 79 years old with oral cavity squamous cell carcinoma. At the DNA level, the sequence is TGTGCCAGCAGCGTAGGAGCACATCGGGGGGCCTATGGCTACACCTTC. Its product reads: CASSVGAHRGAYGYTF.